The source of this TCR beta chain is a study of control samples from healthy donors and cancer patients. Only in-frame clones appear in the TCRdb table, and some are missing; sequencing was by immunoSEQ multiplex PCR. The top ten clones hold 0.85% to 1.3% of a sample with approximately 150,000 clones, just over 95% of them seen once. Trimming removed 10 bases from V and 4 bases from J, with 17 bases in between. There are 14 residues in the CDR3. The germline V gene encodes CDR1 MNHEY and CDR2 SVGAGI. Source material: blood. The source of this sequence is a woman between 25 and 40 years old in good health. V and J are TRBV6-5 and TRBJ2-1, with D maybe TRBD2 (6 bases). The CDR3 spells CATNGLAEYNEQFF. As DNA, the CDR3 is TGTGCCACTAACGGGTTAGCGGAATACAATGAGCAGTTCTTC.